This TCR beta chain emerged from a study of T cells after yellow fever vaccination. Study-wide findings and caveats: Re-detected after boosting: most primary clones, around 96% of CD4 and about 85% of CD8.

This clonotype has only a few counts. What it binds is not known. Trimming cost V 4 bases and J 3 bases, with 16 bases left between them. The CDR3 has 15 amino acids. Germline V gene sequence: CDR1 SGHRS, CDR2 YFSETQ. TCRdb independently ran MiXCR on the 5' RACE reads; one entry per CDR3 protein. The sample shows 450,000 to 550,000 distinct CDR3 sequences, 21% of them seen only once. The source material was PBMCs, sampled approximately 22 days after the first yellow fever vaccination. V is TRBV5-1 and J is TRBJ1-1, with unresolved D. This TCR was sampled from a man in his late teens or twenties who received the YFV17D yellow fever vaccine. The CDR3: CASSPWGGSDTEAFF. The CDR3 bases are TGCGCCAGCAGCCCTTGGGGAGGGAGTGACACTGAAGCTTTCTTT.